The TCR beta chain under discussion was sequenced for a study of response to subunit inactivated influenza vaccine. Study-level points and caveats: Authors proposed each seasonal influenza vaccination draws in few new T cells.

TCRdb used MiXCR to reprocess the RT-PCR reads, holding one entry per CDR3 protein. This sample yields some 600,000 distinct CDR3 sequences, of which about 14% are seen a single time; 6.5% to 8% belongs to the top ten. This clonotype was observed a few times. Its antigen remains unknown. Germline CDR1 reads SEHNR; CDR2 reads FQNEAQ (reference sequence). The CDR3 runs to 13 residues. The ends were cut back, 2 bases at V and 6 bases at J, with 11 bases in the middle. The sample here was PBMCs from blood, taken around 15 days before vaccination. This sequence was found in a man in his fifties or sixties who received an inactivated influenza vaccine. The rearrangement links TRBV7-9 to TRBJ2-7; D may correspond to TRBD1 or TRBD2 (6 bases each). The CDR3 spells CASSLRGLGEQYF. The CDR3 DNA follows: TGTGCCAGCAGCTTACGGGGGCTGGGCGAGCAGTACTTC.